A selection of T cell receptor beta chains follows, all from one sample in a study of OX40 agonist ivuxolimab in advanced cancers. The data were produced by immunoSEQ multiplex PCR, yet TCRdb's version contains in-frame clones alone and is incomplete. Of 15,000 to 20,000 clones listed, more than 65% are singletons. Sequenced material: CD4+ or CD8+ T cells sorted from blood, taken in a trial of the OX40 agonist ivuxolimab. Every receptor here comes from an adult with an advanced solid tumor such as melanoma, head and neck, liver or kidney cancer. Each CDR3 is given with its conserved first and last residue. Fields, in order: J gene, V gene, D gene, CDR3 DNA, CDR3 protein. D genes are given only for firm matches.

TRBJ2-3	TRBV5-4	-	TGTGCCAGCACCTCTTTTGGGGGGACTCTAGTCACAGATACGCAGTATTTT	CASTSFGGTLVTDTQYF
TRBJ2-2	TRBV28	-	TGTGCCAGCAGTCCCGGAGCCGTTGGGTCCGGGGAGCTGTTTTTT	CASSPGAVGSGELFF
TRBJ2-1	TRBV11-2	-	TGTGCCAGCAGCTTAGCGACTGCTTTTGGTGAGCAGTTCTTC	CASSLATAFGEQFF
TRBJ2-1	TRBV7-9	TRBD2	TGTGCCAGCAGCTTTAGGACTAGCGAACCGTTGAATGAGCAGTTCTTC	CASSFRTSEPLNEQFF
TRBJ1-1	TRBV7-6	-	TGTGCCAGCAGCTTGGAGGTCCCGAACACTGAAGCTTTCTTT	CASSLEVPNTEAFF
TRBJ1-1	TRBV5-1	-	TGCGCCAGCAGCATATCATTGAACACTGAAGCTTTCTTT	CASSISLNTEAFF
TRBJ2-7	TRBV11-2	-	TGTGCCAGCAGCTGGGGGGAGGCCTACGAGCAGTACTTC	CASSWGEAYEQYF
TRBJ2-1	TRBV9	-	TGTGCCAGCAGCGGGACCGACTTAATCTACAATGAGCAGTTCTTC	CASSGTDLIYNEQFF
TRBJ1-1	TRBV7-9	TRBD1	TGTGCCAGCAGTCACTACACAGGGGGCGTCACTGAAGCTTTCTTT	CASSHYTGGVTEAFF
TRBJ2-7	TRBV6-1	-	TGTGCCAGCAGTGGTTACAAGACCACCTACGAGCAGTACTTC	CASSGYKTTYEQYF
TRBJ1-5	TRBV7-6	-	TGTGCCAGCAGCCCCATCCTCCTGGAGAGCAATCAGCCCCAGCATTTT	CASSPILLESNQPQHF
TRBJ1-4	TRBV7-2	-	TGTGCCAGCAGCTTTGGAGCAACTAATGAAAAACTGTTTTTT	CASSFGATNEKLFF
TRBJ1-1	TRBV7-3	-	TGTGCCAGCAGTCTCTTCGGAAACACTGAAGCTTTCTTT	CASSLFGNTEAFF